The 7 T cell receptor beta chains presented below share a single source sample, sequenced in a study of T cell responses to AZD1222 COVID-19 vaccine. This table comes from immunoSEQ multiplex PCR, and its TCRdb copy is limited to in-frame clones, with some not included. The sample yields 150,000 or so clones, roughly nine tenths seen once. The input for sequencing was peripheral blood, taken on day 0 of AZD1222 vaccination. All receptors come from an adult in good health.

The chain links TRBV5-1 to TRBJ2-2; 10 nucleotides match TRBD2. Germline V gene data show CDR1 as SGHRS and CDR2 as YFSETQ. The CDR3 is made up of 16 amino acids. J lost 4 bases, V lost 0 bases, and 3 bases had no gene match. CDR3 region: CASSLEIAGGTGELFF. CDR3 bases: TGCGCCAGCAGCTTGGAGATAGCGGGGGGCACCGGGGAGCTGTTTTTT.

The genes are TRBV6-2 or TRBV6-3 and TRBJ2-1; a weak D match, TRBD1 (6 bases). Deletions cut 2 bases from V and 0 bases from J, with 14 bases between. The CDR3 has 17 residues. The germline V gene encodes CDR1 MNHEY and CDR2 SVGEGT. The CDR3 sequence is CASSYLAGQSSYNEQFF. CDR3 nucleotide sequence: TGTGCCAGCAGTTACCTTGCAGGACAGAGCTCCTACAATGAGCAGTTCTTC.

The CDR3 is CASSPGTLFGTTEAFF. The CDR3 coding sequence is TGTGCCAGCAGCCCCGGGACCTTATTTGGAACAACTGAAGCTTTCTTT. V is TRBV5-6 and J is TRBJ1-1, with D perhaps TRBD1 (5 bases). With 4 bases removed from V and 5 bases from J, the gap between germline ends came to 21 bases. The CDR3 consists of 16 residues. Per germline, CDR1 SGHDT and CDR2 YYEEEE.

The chain has TRBV24-1 and TRBJ2-2, with 16 nucleotides matching TRBD2. Losses at the gene ends were 4 bases for V and 4 bases for J; bases not matched to a gene: 8. Germline V gene lookup returns CDR1 KGHDR and CDR2 SFDVKD. This CDR3 has 19 residues. CDR3: CATSDRPGTSGRVTGELFF. CDR3 DNA: TGTGCCACCAGTGACCGTCCCGGGACTAGCGGGAGGGTCACCGGGGAGCTGTTTTTT.

The chain couples TRBV30 to TRBJ2-7; D possibly corresponds to TRBD2 (6 bases). The CDR3 totals 15 residues. V was pared by 5 bases and J by 1 base, with 18 bases between. CDR1 GTSNPN and CDR2 SVGIG come from the germline V gene (reference sequence). CDR3 region: CAWARRGSGSYEQYF. Written as DNA, the CDR3 is TGTGCCTGGGCCCGGAGGGGTAGTGGGTCCTACGAGCAGTACTTC.

This clone showed up just once. The chain recombines TRBV2 with TRBJ1-5; D not certain. With 4 bases removed from V and 7 bases from J, the gap between germline ends came to 8 bases. Germline lookup yields CDR1 SNHLY and CDR2 FYNNEI. The CDR3 spans 12 residues. For the CDR3, the DNA is TGTGCCAGCAGTGTGGAGGGACAGCCCCAGCATTTT. Its protein is CASSVEGQPQHF.

Regarding this clone: The same CDR3 can be traced to other DNA sequences in this sample. The chain's CDR3 is CASSLTASGAYNEQFF. Here the CDR3 DNA reads TGTGCCAGCAGTCTTACAGCCAGCGGGGCATACAATGAGCAGTTCTTC. This chain links TRBV28 with TRBJ2-1; 7 positions agree with TRBD2. CDR3 length equals 16 residues. Germline values: CDR1 MDHEN, CDR2 SYDVKM. After removal of 5 bases from V and 4 bases from J, the junction contained 11 bases not matched to a gene.